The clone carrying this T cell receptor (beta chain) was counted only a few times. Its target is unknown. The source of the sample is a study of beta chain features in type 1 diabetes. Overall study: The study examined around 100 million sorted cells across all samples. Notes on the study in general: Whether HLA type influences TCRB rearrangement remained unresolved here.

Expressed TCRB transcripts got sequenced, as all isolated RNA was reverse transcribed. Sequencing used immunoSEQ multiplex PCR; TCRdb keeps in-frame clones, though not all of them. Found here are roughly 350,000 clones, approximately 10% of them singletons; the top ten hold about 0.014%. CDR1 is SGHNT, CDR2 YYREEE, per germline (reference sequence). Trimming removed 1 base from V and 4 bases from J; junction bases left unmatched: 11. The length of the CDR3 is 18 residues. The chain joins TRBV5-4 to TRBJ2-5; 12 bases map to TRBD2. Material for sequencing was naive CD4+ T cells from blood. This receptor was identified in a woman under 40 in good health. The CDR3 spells CASSLLGLAGKGGETQYF. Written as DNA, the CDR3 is TGTGCCAGCAGCTTGCTCGGACTAGCGGGAAAAGGGGGAGAGACCCAGTACTTC.